This T cell receptor beta chain was retrieved from a study of blood T cell repertoires in COVID-19 (dated by TCRdb to 2020 to 2022). Regarding the study in general: Collaborator samples came from the United States, Italy and Spain and covered acute and convalescent phases of COVID-19. The material from the prospective study consisted of cDNA or gDNA derived from T cells, B-cell-depleted T cells, or PBMCs. HLA class I and class II types, where available, came from metadata supplied by the sample provider rather than from assay-based typing. The sample metadata nearly always contained a de-identified subject ID, COVID-19 status, age in years and sex. Samples came from the ongoing ImmuneRACE study (first 160 participants) plus 1,254 subjects from 6 global collaborators. The repertoires were released in a freely available public database intended as a resource for research on the immune response to SARS-CoV-2. The dataset comprised deeply sampled blood TCRbeta repertoires from subjects exposed to, actively infected with, or recovered from COVID-19.

The CDR3 starts with the cysteine, ends with the phenylalanine, and has 14 residues. The DNA shown is the 42-base CDR3, in frame from base 1. CDR1 and CDR2 (KGHSH, LQKENI) derive from the germline V gene. Compared with germline, V lacks 2 bases and J lacks 7 bases; bases without a gene match: 5. TCRbeta CDR3 regions were amplified from genomic DNA by means of the immunoSEQ Assay, a bias-controlled multiplex PCR. Processing in the source paper ran as follows. The number of nucleated cells in each sample was estimated from the amplification of reference gene primers within the assay. Sequence reads were collapsed and filtered to measure the absolute abundance of every unique TCRbeta CDR3 rearrangement. For each sample, productive Simpson clonality was calculated by taking the square root of Simpson's diversity index across productive rearrangements. TCRdb obtained this table from immuneACCESS and retained in-frame rearrangements with V and J assigned. These tables miss some clones; where compared with another copy, unresolved V genes account for less than half of the shortfall, and the remainder is unexplained. Clonal size and the V and J genes are those of that table, whereas D and trimming came from the DNA. This sample holds about 150,000 clones; about 85% were observed only once. The ten largest clonotypes hold around 0.63% of the sample.

One collaborating source in Seattle enrolled patients while the patients were actively infected and followed the patients over time throughout the course of disease. Whole blood was collected in K2EDTA tubes by collaborating institutions according to the institutions' own protocols. For TCRbeta analysis, collaborator samples were shipped as frozen whole blood, as isolated PBMCs, or as DNA extracted from either sample type. Details on this clone: No cognate antigen has been identified for it. No base quality values were provided; no much bigger clone lies one nucleotide off.

What the research found in general, with its limitations: How much clinical and demographic metadata was included differed by source and by participant, and the metadata was provided uncurated.

Here the chain combines TRBV18 and TRBJ1-1, and 9 junctional nucleotides match TRBD1. Input material: peripheral blood. The receptor's source is a man in his 60s with COVID-19, enrolled during active disease. The DNA sequence is as follows: TGTGCCAGCTCACCAAGGACAGGGGAGGGTGAAGCTTTCTTT. This yields the protein CASSPRTGEGEAFF.